These 18 T cell receptor beta chains originate from one sample sequenced in a study of CD8+ T cells in alopecia areata. Sequencing used cDNA as its template, made by extracting RNA and reverse transcribing it. Measured with immunoSEQ multiplex PCR; TCRdb has only the in-frame clones, and not every one. Among over 150,000 clones, less than 70% were seen once, and the ten largest hold around 14%. Treatment of the sample: oral pan-JAK inhibitor, 5-10 mg twice daily. The source material was CD4+ T cells sorted from blood, sampled at week 24, from a patient treated with tofacitinib. All receptors come from a human donor with alopecia areata.

The chain recombines TRBV7-9 with TRBJ2-5; 7 nucleotides agree with TRBD1. With V trimmed by 0 bases and J by 2 bases, 6 bases remained unmatched. CDR1 and CDR2 from the germline V gene are SEHNR and FQNEAQ (reference sequence). CDR3 length: 16 residues. As DNA, the CDR3 is TGTGCCAGCAGCTTAGCGTTGGGGACAGTACAAGAGACCCAGTACTTC. The encoded protein is CASSLALGTVQETQYF.

The chain has TRBV15 and TRBJ1-2, with a weak D call TRBD1 (6 bases). Germline CDR1 is LNHNV and CDR2 is YYDKDF (reference sequence). V dropped 2 bases and J dropped 3 bases, with 25 bases sitting between them. The CDR3 has 19 residues. CDR3 bases: TGTGCCACCAGCAGAACTCTTACAGGGTTTTATTTTTCTGACTATGGCTACACCTTC. Translating it yields CATSRTLTGFYFSDYGYTF.

This chain joins TRBV25-1 and TRBJ1-2; no definite D call. Germline V CDR1 and CDR2: MGHDK, SYGVNS. The CDR3 is 11 residues long. The V end was cut by 6 bases, the J end by 3 bases, with 5 bases between. The CDR3 spells CASRSYYGYTF. The DNA for the CDR3 is TGTGCCAGCAGGTCTTACTATGGCTACACCTTC.

The chain carries TRBV5-1 and TRBJ1-5, with D hard to call. Trimming pared 1 base from V and 6 bases from J, leaving 14 bases between. The V gene's germline CDR1 is SGHRS and CDR2 YFSETQ. The CDR3 is made up of 15 amino acids. The CDR3 sequence is CASSLSSLESQPQHF. DNA for the CDR3: TGCGCCAGCAGCTTGTCCTCACTGGAGTCTCAGCCCCAGCATTTT.

The chain joins TRBV29-1 to TRBJ1-1, with 8 bases matching TRBD1. This CDR3 has 15 residues. Per the germline V gene, CDR1 is SQVTM and CDR2 is ANQGSEA. The ends lost 7 bases at V and 6 bases at J; junction bases unmatched: 16. The CDR3 nucleotides are TGCAGCGCCCAAAAGCGCTTGACAGGGGCCCCTGAAGCTTTCTTT. Protein: CSAQKRLTGAPEAFF.

This clone turned up a few times. This chain connects TRBV18 to TRBJ1-5, with 7 bases aligning to TRBD1. CDR3 length: 15 amino acids. Trimming took 3 bases from V and 4 from J; bases not matched to a gene: 6. Per germline, CDR1 KGHSH and CDR2 LQKENI. The CDR3 coding sequence is TGTGCCAGCTCACCCCGACAGGGTAATAATCAGCCCCAGCATTTT. Protein: CASSPRQGNNQPQHF.

In its sample, this clone was seen once. V gene TRBV9 combines with J gene TRBJ1-2, with D uncertain. Germline CDR1 SGDLS, CDR2 YYNGEE. The V end was cut by 7 bases, the J end by 10 bases, with 20 bases between. This CDR3 region has 13 residues. CDR3 loop: CASPKTPAVVYTF. The CDR3 bases are TGTGCCAGCCCGAAGACGCCGGCCGTTGTCTACACCTTC.

V is TRBV30 and J is TRBJ1-2, with 10 nucleotides matching TRBD1. Trimming took 4 bases from V and 14 from J; bases not matched to a gene: 10. CDR3 size: 12 residues. Germline V CDR1 and CDR2: GTSNPN, SVGIG (reference sequence). CDR3 amino acids: CAWTLRTGGRTF. The CDR3 coding sequence is TGTGCCTGGACTCTTCGGACAGGGGGAAGAACCTTC.

This chain connects TRBV29-1 to TRBJ2-4; perhaps TRBD2 as D (7 bases). This CDR3 comprises 15 residues. Deletions cut 3 bases from V and 3 bases from J, with 15 bases between. Germline lookup yields CDR1 SQVTM and CDR2 ANQGSEA. Here the CDR3 DNA reads TGCAGCGTTGACAGTGGGGGGGCCGGCAAAAACATTCAGTACTTC. Its translation: CSVDSGGAGKNIQYF.

The rearrangement links TRBV19 to TRBJ2-1; D may be TRBD1 (6 bases). V was clipped by 7 bases and J by 9 bases, with 16 bases between them. The CDR3 is 13 amino acids. Germline V CDR1 and CDR2: LNHDA, SQIVND (reference sequence). This chain's CDR3 is CASKEYKQGEQFF. Here the CDR3 DNA reads TGTGCCAGTAAGGAGTACAAACAGGGTGAGCAGTTCTTC.

This clone was counted a few times. The chain links TRBV7-2 to TRBJ2-7, with a possible D match to TRBD2 (6 bases). Germline loops: CDR1 SGHTA, CDR2 FQGNSA. The CDR3 has 14 residues. V was pared by 3 bases and J by 2 bases, with 11 bases between. The chain's CDR3 is CASSFQLAAYEQYF. The CDR3 DNA is TGTGCCAGCAGCTTTCAACTAGCTGCCTACGAGCAGTACTTC.

The V call is TRBV4-1, the J call TRBJ1-1; 7 positions agree with TRBD1. Germline loops: CDR1 MGHRA, CDR2 YSYEKL. V was pared by 1 base and J by 1 base, with 3 bases of the junction left unmatched. CDR3 length: 15 amino acids. The CDR3 loop reads CASSQAGTENTEAFF. The CDR3 nucleotides are TGCGCCAGCAGCCAAGCCGGGACAGAGAACACTGAAGCTTTCTTT.

The chain recombines TRBV25-1 with TRBJ2-7, with D perhaps assigned TRBD1 or TRBD2 (5 bases each). This CDR3 contains 14 residues. In germline, CDR1 is MGHDK, CDR2 SYGVNS. Trimming left V 6 bases short and J 1 base short, with 13 bases between. This chain's CDR3 is CASRPSGGSYEQYF. DNA of the CDR3: TGTGCCAGCAGGCCCTCTGGGGGTTCCTACGAGCAGTACTTC.

As concerns this clone: Compared with germline, one end of the junction differs, possibly owing to a read error. V gene TRBV29-1 combines with J gene TRBJ2-6, with D hard to call. Germline V gives CDR1 SQVTM, CDR2 ANQGSEA. The CDR3 runs to 13 residues. The CDR3 sequence: CAVGFSGANVLTF. The CDR3 nucleotides are TGTGCAGTAGGTTTCTCTGGGGCCAACGTCCTGACTTTC.

This sequence joins TRBV5-6 and TRBJ1-2; 12 nucleotides align to TRBD1. Losses at the gene ends were 4 bases for V and 4 bases for J; bases not matched to a gene: 14. CDR1 SGHDT and CDR2 YYEEEE come from the germline V gene. This CDR3 contains 18 residues. The CDR3 reads CASSPRKGQGAISYGYTF. The CDR3 nucleotides read TGTGCCAGCAGCCCGAGGAAGGGACAGGGGGCTATATCCTATGGCTACACCTTC.

This clone appeared a single time. The chain recombines TRBV4-1 with TRBJ1-5; D remains ambiguous. V lost 0 bases and J 0 bases, leaving 12 bases between the germline ends. The germline V gene encodes CDR1 MGHRA and CDR2 YSYEKL. This CDR3 contains 17 residues. The CDR3: CASSQDGGGYSNQPQHF. CDR3 bases: TGCGCCAGCAGCCAAGACGGTGGCGGGTATAGCAATCAGCCCCAGCATTTT.

The chain has TRBV30 and TRBJ1-1; D is ambiguous. This CDR3 contains 13 residues. Trimming pared 3 bases from V and 10 bases from J, leaving 18 bases between. Per the germline V gene, CDR1 is GTSNPN and CDR2 is SVGIG (reference sequence). As DNA, the CDR3 is TGTGCCTGGAGCCGCGACCCCGAATCGGGAGCTTTCTTT. Its translation: CAWSRDPESGAFF.

The genes are TRBV30 and TRBJ1-5, with a possible D match to TRBD1 (5 bases). The germline CDR1 and CDR2 sequences are GTSNPN and SVGIG (reference sequence). V lost 5 bases and J lost 4, with 12 bases in between. This CDR3 is 13 amino acids long. CDR3 loop: CAWGDAGNQPQHF. The CDR3 DNA sequence: TGTGCCTGGGGCGACGCAGGGAATCAGCCCCAGCATTTT. The entire variable domain, with the rest obtained from reference TRBV30 and TRBJ1-5, is as follows: SQTIHQWPATLVQPVGSPLSLECTVEGTSNPNLYWYRQAAGRGLQLLFYSVGIGQISSEVPQNLSASRPQDRQFILSSKKLLLSDSGFYLCAWGDAGNQPQHFGDGTRLSIL.